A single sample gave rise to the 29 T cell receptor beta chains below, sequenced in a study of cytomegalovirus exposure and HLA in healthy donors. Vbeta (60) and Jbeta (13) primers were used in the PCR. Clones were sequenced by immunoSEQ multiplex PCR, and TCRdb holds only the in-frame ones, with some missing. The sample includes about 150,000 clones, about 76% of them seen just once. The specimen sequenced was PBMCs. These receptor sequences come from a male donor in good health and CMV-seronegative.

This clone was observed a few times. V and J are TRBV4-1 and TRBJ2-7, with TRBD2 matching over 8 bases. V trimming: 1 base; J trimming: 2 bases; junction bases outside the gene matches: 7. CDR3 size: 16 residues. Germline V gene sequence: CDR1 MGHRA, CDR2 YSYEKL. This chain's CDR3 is CASSQVALAETYEQYF. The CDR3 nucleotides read TGCGCCAGCAGCCAAGTGGCACTAGCGGAAACCTACGAGCAGTACTTC.

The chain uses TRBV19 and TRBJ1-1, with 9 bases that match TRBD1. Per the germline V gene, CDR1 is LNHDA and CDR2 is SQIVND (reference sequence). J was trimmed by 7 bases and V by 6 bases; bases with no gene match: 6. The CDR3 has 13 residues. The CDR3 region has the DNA TGTGCCAGTAGCATGGACAGGGGAGGTGAAGCTTTCTTT. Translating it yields CASSMDRGGEAFF.

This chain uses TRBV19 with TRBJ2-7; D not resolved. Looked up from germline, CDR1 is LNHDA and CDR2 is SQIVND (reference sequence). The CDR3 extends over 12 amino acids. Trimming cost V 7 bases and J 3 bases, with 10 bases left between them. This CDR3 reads CASIGPSYEQYF. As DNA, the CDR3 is TGTGCCAGTATTGGTCCTAGCTACGAGCAGTACTTC. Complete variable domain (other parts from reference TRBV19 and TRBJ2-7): DGGITQSPKYLFRKEGQNVTLSCEQNLNHDAMYWYRQDPGQGLRLIYYSQIVNDFQKGDIAEGYSVSREKKESFPLTVTSAQKNPTAFYLCASIGPSYEQYFGPGTRLTVT.

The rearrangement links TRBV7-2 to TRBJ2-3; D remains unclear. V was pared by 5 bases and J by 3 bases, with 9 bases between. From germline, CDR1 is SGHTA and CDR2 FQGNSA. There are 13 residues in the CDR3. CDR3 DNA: TGTGCCAGCAGCCGGCGGCGGACAGATACGCAGTATTTT. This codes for CASSRRRTDTQYF. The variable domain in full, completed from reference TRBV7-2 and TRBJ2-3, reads GAGVSQSPSNKVTEKGKDVELRCDPISGHTALYWYRQSLGQGLEFLIYFQGNSAPDKSGLPSDRFSAERTGGSVSTLTIQRTQQEDSAVYLCASSRRRTDTQYFGPGTRLTVL.

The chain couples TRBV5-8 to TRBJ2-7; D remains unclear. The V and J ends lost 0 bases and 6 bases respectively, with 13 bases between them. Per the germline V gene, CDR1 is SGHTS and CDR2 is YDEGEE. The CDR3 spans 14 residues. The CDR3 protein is CASSLGRISIEQYF. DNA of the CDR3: TGTGCCAGCAGCTTGGGCAGGATCTCCATCGAGCAGTACTTC.

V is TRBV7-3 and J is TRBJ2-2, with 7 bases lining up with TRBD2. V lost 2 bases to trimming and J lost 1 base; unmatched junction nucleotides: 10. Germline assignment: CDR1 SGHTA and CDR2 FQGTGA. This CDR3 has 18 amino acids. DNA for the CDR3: TGTGCCAGCAGCTTAGAGCCGCGGGGGAGCCGGAACACCGGGGAGCTGTTTTTT. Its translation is CASSLEPRGSRNTGELFF.

The CDR3 DNA sequence: TGCGCCAGCAGCTTGAGGCGGTCCGCCTACGAGCAGTACTTC. This codes for CASSLRRSAYEQYF. This chain connects TRBV5-1 to TRBJ2-7; no clear D. CDR1 is SGHRS and CDR2 is YFSETQ in the germline V gene. The CDR3 contains 14 residues. The V and J ends lost 1 base and 2 bases respectively, with 10 bases between them.

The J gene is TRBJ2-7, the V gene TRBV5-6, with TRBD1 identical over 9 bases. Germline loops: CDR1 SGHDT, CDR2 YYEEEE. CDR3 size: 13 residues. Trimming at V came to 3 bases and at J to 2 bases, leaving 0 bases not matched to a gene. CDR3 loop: CASSWDRAYEQYF. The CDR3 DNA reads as TGTGCCAGCAGCTGGGACAGGGCCTACGAGCAGTACTTC.

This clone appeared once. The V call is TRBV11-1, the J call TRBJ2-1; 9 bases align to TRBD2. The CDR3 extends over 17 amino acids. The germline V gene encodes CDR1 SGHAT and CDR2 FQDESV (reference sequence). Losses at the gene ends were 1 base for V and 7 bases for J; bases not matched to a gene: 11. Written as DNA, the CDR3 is TGTGCCAGCAGCTTAGTGGCGGGAGGGGTCGTTGGGAATGAGCAGTTCTTC. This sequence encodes CASSLVAGGVVGNEQFF.

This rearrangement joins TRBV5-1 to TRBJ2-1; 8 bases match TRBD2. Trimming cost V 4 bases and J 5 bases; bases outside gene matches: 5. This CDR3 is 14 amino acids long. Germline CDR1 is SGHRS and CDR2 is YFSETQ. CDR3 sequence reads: CASSREGSHNEQFF. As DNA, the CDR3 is TGCGCCAGCAGCCGGGAGGGTTCCCACAATGAGCAGTTCTTC. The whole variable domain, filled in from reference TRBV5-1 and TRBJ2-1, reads KAGVTQTPRYLIKTRGQQVTLSCSPISGHRSVSWYQQTPGQGLQFLFEYFSETQRNKGNFPGRFSGRQFSNSRSEMNVSTLELGDSALYLCASSREGSHNEQFFGPGTRLTVL.

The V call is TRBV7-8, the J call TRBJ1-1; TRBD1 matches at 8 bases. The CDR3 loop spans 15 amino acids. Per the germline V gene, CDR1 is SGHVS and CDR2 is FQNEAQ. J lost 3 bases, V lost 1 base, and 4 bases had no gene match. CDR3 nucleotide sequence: TGTGCCAGCAGCTTAGAGCGACAGGGGTACACTGAAGCTTTCTTT. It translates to CASSLERQGYTEAFF.

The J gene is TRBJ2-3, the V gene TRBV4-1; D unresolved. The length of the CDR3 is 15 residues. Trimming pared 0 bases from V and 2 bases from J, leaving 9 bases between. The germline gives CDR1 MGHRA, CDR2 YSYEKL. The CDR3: CASSQDEQYTDTQYF. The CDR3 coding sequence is TGCGCCAGCAGCCAAGATGAACAGTACACAGATACGCAGTATTTT.

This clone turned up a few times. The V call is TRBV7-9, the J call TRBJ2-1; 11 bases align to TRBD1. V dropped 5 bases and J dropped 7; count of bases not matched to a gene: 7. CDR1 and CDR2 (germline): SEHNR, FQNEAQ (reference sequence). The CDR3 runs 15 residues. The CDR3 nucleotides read TGTGCCAGCAGCACAGGACAGGGGGCATGGAATGAGCAGTTCTTC. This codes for CASSTGQGAWNEQFF.

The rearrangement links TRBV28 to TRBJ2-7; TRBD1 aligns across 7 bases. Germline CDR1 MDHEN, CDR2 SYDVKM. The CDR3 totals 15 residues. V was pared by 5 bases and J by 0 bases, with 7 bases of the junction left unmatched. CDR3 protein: CASSVIQGTSYEQYF. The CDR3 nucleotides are TGTGCCAGCAGTGTTATACAGGGGACCTCCTACGAGCAGTACTTC.

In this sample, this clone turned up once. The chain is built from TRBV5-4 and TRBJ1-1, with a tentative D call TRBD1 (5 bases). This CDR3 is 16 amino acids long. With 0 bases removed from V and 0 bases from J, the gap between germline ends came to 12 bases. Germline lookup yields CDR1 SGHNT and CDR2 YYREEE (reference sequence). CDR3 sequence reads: CASSLEGKRMNTEAFF. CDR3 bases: TGTGCCAGCAGCTTGGAGGGGAAAAGAATGAACACTGAAGCTTTCTTT.

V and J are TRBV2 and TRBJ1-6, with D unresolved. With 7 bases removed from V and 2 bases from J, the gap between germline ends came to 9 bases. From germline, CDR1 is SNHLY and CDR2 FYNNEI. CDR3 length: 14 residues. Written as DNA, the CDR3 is TGTGCCAGCAAGGGAGATCCCTATAATTCACCCCTCCACTTT. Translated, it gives CASKGDPYNSPLHF.

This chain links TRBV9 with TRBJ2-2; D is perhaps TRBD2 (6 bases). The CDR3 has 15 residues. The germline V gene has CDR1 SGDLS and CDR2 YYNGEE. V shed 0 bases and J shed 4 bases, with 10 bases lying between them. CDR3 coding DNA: TGTGCCAGCAGCGTAGGTTCGGAGGGCACCGGGGAGCTGTTTTTT. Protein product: CASSVGSEGTGELFF.

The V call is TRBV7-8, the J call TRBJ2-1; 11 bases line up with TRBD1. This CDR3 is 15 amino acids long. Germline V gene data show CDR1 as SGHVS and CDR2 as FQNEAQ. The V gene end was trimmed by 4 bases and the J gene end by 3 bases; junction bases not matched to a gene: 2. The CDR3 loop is CASSSGTGGYNEQFF. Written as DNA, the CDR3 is TGTGCCAGCAGCTCGGGGACAGGGGGCTACAATGAGCAGTTCTTC.

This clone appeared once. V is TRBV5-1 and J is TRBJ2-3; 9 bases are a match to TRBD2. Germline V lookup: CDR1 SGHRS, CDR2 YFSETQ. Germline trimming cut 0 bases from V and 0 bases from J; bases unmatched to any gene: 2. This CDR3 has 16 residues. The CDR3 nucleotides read TGCGCCAGCAGCTTGGGTCTAGCGGGGAGCACAGATACGCAGTATTTT. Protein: CASSLGLAGSTDTQYF.

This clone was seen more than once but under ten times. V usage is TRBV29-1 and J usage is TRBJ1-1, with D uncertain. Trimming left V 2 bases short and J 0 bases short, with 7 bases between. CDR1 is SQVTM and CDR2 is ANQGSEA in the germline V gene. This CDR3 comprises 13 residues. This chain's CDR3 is CSVETNMNTEAFF. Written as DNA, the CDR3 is TGCAGCGTTGAAACCAACATGAACACTGAAGCTTTCTTT.

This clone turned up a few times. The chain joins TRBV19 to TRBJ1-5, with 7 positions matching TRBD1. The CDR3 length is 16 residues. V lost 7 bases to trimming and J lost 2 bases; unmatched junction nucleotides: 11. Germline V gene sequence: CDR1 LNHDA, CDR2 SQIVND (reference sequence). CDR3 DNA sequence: TGTGCCAGTACAACCCAGGGGGGCTGGGGCAATCAGCCCCAGCATTTT. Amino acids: CASTTQGGWGNQPQHF.

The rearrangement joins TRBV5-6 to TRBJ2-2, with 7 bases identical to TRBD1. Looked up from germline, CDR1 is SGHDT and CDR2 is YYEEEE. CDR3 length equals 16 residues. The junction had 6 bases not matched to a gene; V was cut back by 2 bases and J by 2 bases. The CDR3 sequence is CASSFAGQVNTGELFF. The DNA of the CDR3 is TGTGCCAGCAGCTTCGCCGGACAGGTTAACACCGGGGAGCTGTTTTTT.

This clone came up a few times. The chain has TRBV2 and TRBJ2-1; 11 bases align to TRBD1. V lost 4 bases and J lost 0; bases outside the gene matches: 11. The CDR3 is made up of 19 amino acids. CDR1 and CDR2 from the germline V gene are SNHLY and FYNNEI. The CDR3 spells CASSARTGGAVSSYNEQFF. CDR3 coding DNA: TGTGCCAGCAGTGCGCGGACAGGGGGCGCCGTTAGCTCCTACAATGAGCAGTTCTTC. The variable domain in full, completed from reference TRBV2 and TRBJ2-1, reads EPEVTQTPSHQVTQMGQEVILRCVPISNHLYFYWYRQILGQKVEFLVSFYNNEISEKSEIFDDQFSVERPDGSNFTLKIRSTKLEDSAMYFCASSARTGGAVSSYNEQFFGPGTRLTVL.

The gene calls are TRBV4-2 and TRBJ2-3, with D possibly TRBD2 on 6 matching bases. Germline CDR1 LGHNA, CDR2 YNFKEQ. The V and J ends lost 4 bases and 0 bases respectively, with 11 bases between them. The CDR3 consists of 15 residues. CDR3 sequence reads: CASSPSAGSTDTQYF. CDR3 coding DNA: TGTGCCAGCAGCCCTAGCGCCGGTAGCACAGATACGCAGTATTTT.

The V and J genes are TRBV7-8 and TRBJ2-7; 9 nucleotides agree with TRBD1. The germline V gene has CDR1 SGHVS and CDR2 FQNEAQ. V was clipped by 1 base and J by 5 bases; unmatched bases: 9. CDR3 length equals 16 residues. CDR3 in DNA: TGTGCCAGCAGCTTAGGTGGGACAGGGTTCTCTGACGAGCAGTACTTC. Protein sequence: CASSLGGTGFSDEQYF.

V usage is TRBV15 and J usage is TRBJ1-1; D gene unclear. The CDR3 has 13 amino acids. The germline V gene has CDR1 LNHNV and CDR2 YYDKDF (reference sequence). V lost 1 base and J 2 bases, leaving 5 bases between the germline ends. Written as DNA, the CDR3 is TGTGCCACCAGCAGAGGGCCTAACACTGAAGCTTTCTTT. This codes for CATSRGPNTEAFF. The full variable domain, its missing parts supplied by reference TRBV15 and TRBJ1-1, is DAMVIQNPRYQVTQFGKPVTLSCSQTLNHNVMYWYQQKSSQAPKLLFHYYDKDFNNEADTPDNFQSRRPNTSFCFLDIRSPGLGDTAMYLCATSRGPNTEAFFGQGTRLTVV.

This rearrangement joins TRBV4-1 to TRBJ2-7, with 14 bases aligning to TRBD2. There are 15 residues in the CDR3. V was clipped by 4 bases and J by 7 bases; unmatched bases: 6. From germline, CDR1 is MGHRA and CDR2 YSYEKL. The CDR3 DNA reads TGCGCCAGCAGCCCCGTGGGACTAGCGGGAGATGAGCAGTACTTC. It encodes CASSPVGLAGDEQYF.

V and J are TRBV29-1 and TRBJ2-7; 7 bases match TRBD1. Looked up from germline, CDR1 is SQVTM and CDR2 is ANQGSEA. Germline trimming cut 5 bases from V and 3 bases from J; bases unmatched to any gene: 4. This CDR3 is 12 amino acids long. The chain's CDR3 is CSVRPGGYEQYF. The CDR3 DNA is TGCAGCGTTCGGCCAGGGGGCTACGAGCAGTACTTC.

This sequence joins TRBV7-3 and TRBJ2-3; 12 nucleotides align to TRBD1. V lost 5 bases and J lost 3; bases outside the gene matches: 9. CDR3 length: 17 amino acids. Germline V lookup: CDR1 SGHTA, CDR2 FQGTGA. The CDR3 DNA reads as TGTGCCAGCAGCATTTACGGGACAGGGGGCTCGACAGATACGCAGTATTTT. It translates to CASSIYGTGGSTDTQYF.